These 23 T cell receptor beta chains share one sample of origin, sequenced in a study of T cells in Graves' hyperthyroidism and ophthalmopathy. Using RNA transcripts as the source, TCR beta CDR3 regions were amplified. A first-round RT-PCR of the TCR CDR3 used the HTBI primer set. TCRdb re-called the multiplex PCR reads with MiXCR, one entry per CDR3 protein. The sample holds around 580,000 distinct CDR3 sequences; about 45% are singletons and the top ten take about 7.8%. Input material: peripheral blood or thyroid tissue (not recorded which). These receptors were obtained from a woman in her late teens or twenties with Graves' hyperthyroidism.

This clonotype has at least ten counts. The V and J genes are TRBV29-1 and TRBJ1-1; D perhaps matches TRBD1 (5 bases). Germline V gene lookup returns CDR1 SQVTM and CDR2 ANQGSEA. Trimming stripped 7 bases from V and 6 bases from J, with 18 bases between. The CDR3 contains 13 residues. Here the CDR3 DNA reads TGCAGCGGCCATGACGGGGGTCGGGCTGAAGCTTTCTTT. Encoded protein: CSGHDGGRAEAFF. The full variable domain, with the rest looked up from reference TRBV29-1 and TRBJ1-1, is SAVISQKPSRDICQRGTSLTIQCQVDSQVTMMFWYRQQPGQSLTLIATANQGSEATYESGFVIDKFPISRPNLTFSTLTVSNMSPEDSSIYLCSGHDGGRAEAFFGQGTRLTVV.

V usage is TRBV20-1 and J usage is TRBJ1-4, with D possibly matching TRBD1 (6 bases). V was clipped by 3 bases and J by 4 bases, with 12 bases between them. Germline V lookup: CDR1 DFQATT, CDR2 SNEGSKA (reference sequence). The CDR3 is 14 residues long. The CDR3 DNA reads as TGCAGTGCTAGTCCCTGGACAGATAATGAAAAACTGTTTTTT. The encoded protein is CSASPWTDNEKLFF.

This clonotype came up once. The chain is built from TRBV2 and TRBJ1-6; 8 nucleotides line up with TRBD1. Germline lookup yields CDR1 SNHLY and CDR2 FYNNEI. Trimming took 9 bases from V and 3 from J; bases not matched to a gene: 4. This CDR3 comprises 14 residues. The CDR3 region has the DNA TGTGCCAGTTCCGGACAGGGCTATAATTCACCCCTCCACTTT. This gives the protein CASSGQGYNSPLHF. Drawing the rest from reference TRBV2 and TRBJ1-6, the complete variable domain is EPEVTQTPSHQVTQMGQEVILRCVPISNHLYFYWYRQILGQKVEFLVSFYNNEISEKSEIFDDQFSVERPDGSNFTLKIRSTKLEDSAMYFCASSGQGYNSPLHFGNGTRLTVT.

V is TRBV5-1 and J is TRBJ1-2; 7 bases align to TRBD1. From germline, CDR1 is SGHRS and CDR2 YFSETQ. This CDR3 spans 15 amino acids. The ends lost 4 bases at V and 4 bases at J; junction bases unmatched: 10. The CDR3 loop is CASSPKDRAAYGYTF. CDR3 DNA sequence: TGCGCCAGCAGCCCTAAAGACAGGGCGGCCTATGGCTACACCTTC.

This clonotype appeared many times. V usage is TRBV5-6 and J usage is TRBJ2-5; 11 bases are shared with TRBD1. Per the germline V gene, CDR1 is SGHDT and CDR2 is YYEEEE. This CDR3 contains 14 residues. Trimming at V came to 4 bases and at J to 5 bases, leaving 4 bases not matched to a gene. The DNA for the CDR3 is TGTGCCAGCAGCGGCAGGGACAGGGGGGAGACCCAGTACTTC. Protein: CASSGRDRGETQYF.

This clonotype was counted at least ten times. The genes are TRBV29-1 and TRBJ1-1; D perhaps matches TRBD1 (6 bases). Germline V CDR1 and CDR2: SQVTM, ANQGSEA. This CDR3 contains 13 residues. Trimming removed 3 bases from V and 0 bases from J, with 8 bases in between. The DNA for the CDR3 is TGCAGCGTTGAGGGGGCCATGAACACTGAAGCTTTCTTT. Translating gives CSVEGAMNTEAFF.

This clonotype was counted a few times. The CDR3 region is CAWDRDAEQYF. The CDR3 DNA is TGTGCCTGGGACAGGGATGCCGAGCAGTACTTC. V and J are TRBV30 and TRBJ2-7, with 7 bases that match TRBD1. CDR3 length equals 11 residues. The junction had 4 bases not matched to a gene; V was cut back by 5 bases and J by 6 bases. The V gene's germline CDR1 is GTSNPN and CDR2 SVGIG (reference sequence). Combining the CDR3 with reference TRBV30 and TRBJ2-7 gives the whole variable domain SQTIHQWPATLVQPVGSPLSLECTVEGTSNPNLYWYRQAAGRGLQLLFYSVGIGQISSEVPQNLSASRPQDRQFILSSKKLLLSDSGFYLCAWDRDAEQYFGPGTRLTVT.

This clonotype has just a few counts. This may arise from a read error, as a much more abundant clone is one base away. The chain recombines TRBV7-9 with TRBJ2-7; D remains ambiguous. The CDR3 runs 12 residues. Germline CDR1 SEHNR, CDR2 FQNEAQ (reference sequence). The CDR3 DNA follows: TGTGCCGGCAGCAGACTGGGTGTCGAGCAGTACTTC. Its protein is CAGSRLGVEQYF.

The chain uses TRBV2 and TRBJ1-1, with 9 positions matching TRBD1. Germline assignment: CDR1 SNHLY and CDR2 FYNNEI. Trimming at V came to 9 bases and at J to 7 bases, leaving 9 bases not matched to a gene. This CDR3 has 13 amino acids. CDR3 loop: CASGGQGANEAFF. DNA for the CDR3: TGTGCCAGTGGGGGACAGGGAGCCAATGAAGCTTTCTTT.

V gene TRBV7-2 combines with J gene TRBJ2-7, with D perhaps TRBD2 (6 bases). Trimming cost V 5 bases and J 9 bases, with 20 bases left between them. The CDR3 extends over 14 amino acids. The germline V gene has CDR1 SGHTA and CDR2 FQGNSA. This CDR3 is CASSPIRDSDTQYF. DNA of the CDR3: TGTGCCAGCAGCCCCATCCGGGACTCGGATACGCAGTACTTC. The entire variable domain, with the rest obtained from reference TRBV7-2 and TRBJ2-7, is as follows: GAGVSQSPSNKVTEKGKDVELRCDPISGHTALYWYRQSLGQGLEFLIYFQGNSAPDKSGLPSDRFSAERTGGSVSTLTIQRTQQEDSAVYLCASSPIRDSDTQYFGPGTRLTVT.

This clonotype was counted ten times or more. The chain links TRBV6-5 to TRBJ2-7; D ambiguous. Germline values: CDR1 MNHEY, CDR2 SVGAGI. The V end lost 6 bases, the J end lost 4 bases, and 7 bases lay between the germline ends. The CDR3 totals 11 residues. The DNA for the CDR3 is TGTGCCAGCAGGGGTATATACGAGCAGTACTTC. Residues: CASRGIYEQYF.

This clonotype was found many times. The chain uses TRBV4-2 and TRBJ1-5, with D unresolved. Trimming took 0 bases from V and 0 from J, leaving 9 bases between them. The CDR3 is 16 residues long. CDR1 and CDR2 from the germline V gene are LGHNA and YNFKEQ. CDR3 loop: CASSQEVRNSNQPQHF. CDR3 nucleotide sequence: TGTGCCAGCAGCCAAGAAGTCCGCAATAGCAATCAGCCCCAGCATTTT.

This clonotype was found once. The V call is TRBV7-9, the J call TRBJ2-7, with 9 nucleotides matching TRBD2. This CDR3 has 16 residues. With 3 bases clipped from V and 5 bases from J, the junction kept 11 bases outside the gene matches. Germline CDR1 SEHNR, CDR2 FQNEAQ (reference sequence). This CDR3 is CASSFTGAGGPHEQYF. CDR3 sequence (DNA): TGTGCCAGCAGCTTTACAGGGGCGGGAGGGCCCCACGAGCAGTACTTC. Based on the CDR3 plus reference TRBV7-9 and TRBJ2-7, the full variable domain is DTGVSQNPRHKITKRGQNVTFRCDPISEHNRLYWYRQTLGQGPEFLTYFQNEAQLEKSRLLSDRFSAERPKGSFSTLEIQRTEQGDSAMYLCASSFTGAGGPHEQYFGPGTRLTVT.

Many counts were recorded for this clonotype. The rearrangement joins TRBV12-3 or TRBV12-4 to TRBJ1-4, with TRBD1 matching 10 bases. With 5 bases clipped from V and 5 bases from J, the junction kept 2 bases outside the gene matches. The CDR3 loop spans 14 amino acids. CDR3 nucleotides: TGTGCCAGCAGTGCGGGACAGGGGAATGAAAAACTGTTTTTT. Translated, it gives CASSAGQGNEKLFF.

As to this clonotype: A much more abundant neighbour one base away suggests this may be a read error. No conserved phenylalanine or tryptophan ends this CDR3, so it is likely a read error. V is TRBV19 and J is TRBJ1-1; no clear D. Germline V gene data show CDR1 as LNHDA and CDR2 as SQIVND (reference sequence). The germline V and J ends were trimmed by 5 bases and 0 bases, with 13 bases remaining between them. The CDR3 extends over 15 amino acids. Here the CDR3 DNA reads TGTGCCAGTAGTTCCCAATTGAGAATGAACACTGAAGCTTTCCTT. It specifies CASSSQLRMNTEAFL.

The sample holds many counts of this clonotype. The rearrangement joins TRBV4-1 to TRBJ1-1; D is ambiguous. V was trimmed by 2 bases and J by 8 bases, leaving 15 bases between them. This CDR3 comprises 14 residues. CDR1 MGHRA and CDR2 YSYEKL come from the germline V gene. The CDR3, as DNA: TGCGCCAGCAGCCAATTTAACACAGAGACGGAAGCTTTCTTT. Protein sequence: CASSQFNTETEAFF.

This clonotype came up many times. This chain connects TRBV20-1 to TRBJ2-2; 8 bases are shared with TRBD2. The CDR3 contains 15 residues. Germline lookup yields CDR1 DFQATT and CDR2 SNEGSKA (reference sequence). J gave up 6 bases and V 2 bases, and 8 bases lay outside the gene matches. The CDR3 nucleotides are TGCAGTGCTAGACCCACGGGACTAGGGGCCGGGGAGCTGTTTTTT. The encoded protein is CSARPTGLGAGELFF.

The J gene is TRBJ2-5, the V gene TRBV12-3 or TRBV12-4; weak D call: TRBD2 (5 bases). This CDR3 region has 13 residues. V shed 7 bases and J shed 0 bases, with 9 bases lying between them. CDR3 amino acids: CASTGRDQETQYF. As DNA, the CDR3 is TGTGCCAGCACCGGGCGGGACCAAGAGACCCAGTACTTC.

The rearrangement uses TRBV18 and TRBJ2-2; 7 bases are shared with TRBD1. This CDR3 has 15 residues. Germline values: CDR1 KGHSH, CDR2 LQKENI. J gave up 4 bases and V 3 bases, and 5 bases lay outside the gene matches. Written as DNA, the CDR3 is TGTGCCAGCTCACCTCGGGACAGACCCACCGGGGAGCTGTTTTTT. It is translated as CASSPRDRPTGELFF.

The CDR3: CATSDSMGWETQYF. In DNA, the CDR3 is TGTGCCACCAGTGATTCTATGGGCTGGGAGACCCAGTACTTC. The chain uses TRBV24-1 and TRBJ2-5; D ambiguous. The CDR3 spans 14 residues. Between the trimmed V and J ends, which lost 2 bases and 5 bases, there was a span of 11 bases. Germline-derived CDR1 and CDR2 are KGHDR and SFDVKD.

This clonotype was detected many times. The rearrangement links TRBV20-1 to TRBJ1-1; no firm D call. V gave up 2 bases and J gave up 1 base, with 14 bases separating them. The germline V gene has CDR1 DFQATT and CDR2 SNEGSKA (reference sequence). The CDR3 contains 15 residues. In nucleotides, the CDR3 is TGCAGTGCTAGAAAAATCAGAGGAGGGAACACTGAAGCTTTCTTT. It translates to CSARKIRGGNTEAFF.

This clonotype has just a few counts. This chain links TRBV12-3 or TRBV12-4 with TRBJ2-7; perhaps TRBD1 as D (5 bases). The CDR3 contains 13 residues. Trimming left V 3 bases short and J 7 bases short, with 13 bases between. The CDR3 loop is CASSFGRDNEQYF. The CDR3, as DNA: TGTGCCAGCAGTTTCGGCAGGGATAATGAGCAGTACTTC.

The chain joins TRBV7-4 to TRBJ2-2; TRBD2 might be the D (5 bases). The CDR3 contains 14 residues. CDR1 and CDR2 (germline): SGHVT, SQSDAQ. V was pared by 6 bases and J by 7 bases, with 15 bases between. CDR3 nucleotides: TGTGCCAGCAGAAGGACTGGTGGGGACGGGGAGCTGTTTTTT. Its protein product is CASRRTGGDGELFF.